The rows below give T cell receptor beta chains drawn from one sample of a study of T cell changes during pregnancy in multiple sclerosis. Assay: immunoSEQ multiplex PCR; the TCRdb copy retains only in-frame clones and omits some. The data hold approximately 93,000 clones, with more than 85% observed a single time. The source material was peripheral blood, sampled before pregnancy. The receptors here all came from a female donor with multiple sclerosis, enrolled in a pregnancy study. Each CDR3 is given without its conserved first and last residue. For some rows the clone size is stated as once, few or many, or as a class when expanded; others skip it.

j_call	clone_size	v_call	cdr3_aa
TRBJ2-2	.	TRBV5-1	ASSAGQVPGELF
TRBJ1-1	.	TRBV4-1	ASSLTGGEAF
TRBJ2-7	.	TRBV11-1	ASSQGEGTYEQY
TRBJ2-7	.	TRBV27	ASSSDRLSTYEQY
TRBJ2-2	.	TRBV6-5	ASKLRDRSTGELF
TRBJ2-3	once	TRBV7-9	ASSRLAGGGTDTQY
TRBJ2-1	.	TRBV15	ATSRFGTEGHNEQF
TRBJ2-3	.	TRBV5-1	ASSYYSGSSTDTQY
TRBJ1-2	.	TRBV27	ASSARTGVYGYT
TRBJ1-5	.	TRBV7-9	ASSLADSLNQPQH
TRBJ2-7	.	TRBV7-2	ASSPGQPTYEQY
TRBJ2-7	.	TRBV14	ASSPQSPMYEQY
TRBJ2-4	.	TRBV19	ASSGSGVAKNIQY
TRBJ1-5	.	TRBV30	AWSVLSGPNQPQH
TRBJ1-6	once	TRBV7-3	ASSLSMQAPLH
TRBJ2-5	once	TRBV27	ASSPGTGGGETQY
TRBJ1-6	.	TRBV11-2	ASSLGGVWSPLH
TRBJ2-3	.	TRBV6-5	ASRIGVGADTQY
TRBJ2-2	.	TRBV9	ASSPRDFNTGELF
TRBJ2-1	.	TRBV7-2	ASSLMRGVGANEQF
TRBJ1-4	once	TRBV14	ASSPKWDRGEKLF
TRBJ2-7	.	TRBV9	ASSQSPGLAGDGYEQY